This T cell receptor (beta chain) derives from a study of monozygotic twins with inflammatory bowel disease. The CDR3 contains 12 residues. CDR1 and CDR2 from the germline V gene are SGHVS and FQNEAQ. Reanalyzing the 5' RACE reads, TCRdb keeps one entry per CDR3 protein, without DNA. The table lists 400,000 or so distinct CDR3 sequences. The sequencing sample was made of blood. This TCR came from a human donor with ulcerative colitis or Crohn's disease, or a healthy co-twin of an affected twin (not recorded which). The chain is built from TRBV7-8 and TRBJ1-2; as DNA is missing, the TRBD1 call by TCRdb cannot be tested. This chain's CDR3 is CASSLATGGYTF.